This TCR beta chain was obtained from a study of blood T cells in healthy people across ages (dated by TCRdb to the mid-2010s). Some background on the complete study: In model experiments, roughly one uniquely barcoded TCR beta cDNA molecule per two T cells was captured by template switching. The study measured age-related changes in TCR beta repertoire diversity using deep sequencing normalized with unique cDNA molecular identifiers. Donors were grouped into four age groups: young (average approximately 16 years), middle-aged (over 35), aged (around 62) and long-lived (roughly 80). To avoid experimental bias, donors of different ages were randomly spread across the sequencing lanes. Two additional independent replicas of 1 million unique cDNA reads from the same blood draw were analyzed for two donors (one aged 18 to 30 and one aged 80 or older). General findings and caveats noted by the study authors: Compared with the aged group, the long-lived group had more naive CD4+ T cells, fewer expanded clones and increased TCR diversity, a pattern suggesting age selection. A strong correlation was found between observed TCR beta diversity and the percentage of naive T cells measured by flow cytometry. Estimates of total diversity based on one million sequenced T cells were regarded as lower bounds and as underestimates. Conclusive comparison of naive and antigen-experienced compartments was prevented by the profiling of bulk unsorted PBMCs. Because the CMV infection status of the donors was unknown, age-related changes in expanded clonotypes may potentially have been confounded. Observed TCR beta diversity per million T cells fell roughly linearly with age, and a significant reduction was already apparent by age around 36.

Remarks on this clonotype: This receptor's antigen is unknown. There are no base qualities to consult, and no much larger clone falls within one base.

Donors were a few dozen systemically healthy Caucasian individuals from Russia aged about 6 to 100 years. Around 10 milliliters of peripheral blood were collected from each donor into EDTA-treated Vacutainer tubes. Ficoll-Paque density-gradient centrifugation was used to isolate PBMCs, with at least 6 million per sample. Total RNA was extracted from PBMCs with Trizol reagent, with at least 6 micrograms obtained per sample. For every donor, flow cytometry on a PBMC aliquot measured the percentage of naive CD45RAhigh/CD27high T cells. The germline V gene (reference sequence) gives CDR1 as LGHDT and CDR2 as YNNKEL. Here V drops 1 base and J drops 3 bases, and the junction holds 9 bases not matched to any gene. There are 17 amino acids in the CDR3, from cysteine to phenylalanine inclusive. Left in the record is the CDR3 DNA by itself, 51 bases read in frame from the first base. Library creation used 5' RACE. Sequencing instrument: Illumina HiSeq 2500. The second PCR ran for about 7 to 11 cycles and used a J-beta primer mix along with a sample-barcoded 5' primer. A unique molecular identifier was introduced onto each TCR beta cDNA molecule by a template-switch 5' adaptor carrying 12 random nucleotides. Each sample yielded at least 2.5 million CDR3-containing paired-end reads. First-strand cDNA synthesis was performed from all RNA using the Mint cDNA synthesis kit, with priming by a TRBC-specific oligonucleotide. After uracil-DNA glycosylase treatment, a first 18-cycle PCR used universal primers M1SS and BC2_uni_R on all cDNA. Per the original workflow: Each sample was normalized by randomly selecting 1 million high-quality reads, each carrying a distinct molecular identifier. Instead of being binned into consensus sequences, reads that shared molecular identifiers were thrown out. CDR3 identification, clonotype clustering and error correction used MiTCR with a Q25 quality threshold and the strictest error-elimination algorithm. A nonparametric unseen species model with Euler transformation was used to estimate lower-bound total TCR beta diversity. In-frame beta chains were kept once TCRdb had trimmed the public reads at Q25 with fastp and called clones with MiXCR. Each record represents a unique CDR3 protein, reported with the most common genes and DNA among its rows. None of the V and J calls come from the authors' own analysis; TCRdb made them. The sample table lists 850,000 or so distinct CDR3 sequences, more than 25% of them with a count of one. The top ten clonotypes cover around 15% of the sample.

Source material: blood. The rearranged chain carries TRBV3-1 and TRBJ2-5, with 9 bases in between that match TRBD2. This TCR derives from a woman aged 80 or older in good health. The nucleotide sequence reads TGTGCCAGCAGCCAAGGGGTCGGAGCGGGGGGCAAAGAGACCCAGTACTTC. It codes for CASSQGVGAGGKETQYF.